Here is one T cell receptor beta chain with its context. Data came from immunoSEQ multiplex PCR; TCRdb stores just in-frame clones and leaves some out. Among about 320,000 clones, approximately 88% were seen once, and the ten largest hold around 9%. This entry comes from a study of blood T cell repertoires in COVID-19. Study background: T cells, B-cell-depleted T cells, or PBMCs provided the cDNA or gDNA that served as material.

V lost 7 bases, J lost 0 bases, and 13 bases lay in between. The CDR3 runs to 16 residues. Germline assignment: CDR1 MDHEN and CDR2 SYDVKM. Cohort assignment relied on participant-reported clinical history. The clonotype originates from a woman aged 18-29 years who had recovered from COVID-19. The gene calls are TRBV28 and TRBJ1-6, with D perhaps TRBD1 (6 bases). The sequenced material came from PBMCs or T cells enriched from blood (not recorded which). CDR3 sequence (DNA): TGTGCCAGCACCCCGACAGGAATCTCCTATAATTCACCCCTCCACTTT. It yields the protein CASTPTGISYNSPLHF.